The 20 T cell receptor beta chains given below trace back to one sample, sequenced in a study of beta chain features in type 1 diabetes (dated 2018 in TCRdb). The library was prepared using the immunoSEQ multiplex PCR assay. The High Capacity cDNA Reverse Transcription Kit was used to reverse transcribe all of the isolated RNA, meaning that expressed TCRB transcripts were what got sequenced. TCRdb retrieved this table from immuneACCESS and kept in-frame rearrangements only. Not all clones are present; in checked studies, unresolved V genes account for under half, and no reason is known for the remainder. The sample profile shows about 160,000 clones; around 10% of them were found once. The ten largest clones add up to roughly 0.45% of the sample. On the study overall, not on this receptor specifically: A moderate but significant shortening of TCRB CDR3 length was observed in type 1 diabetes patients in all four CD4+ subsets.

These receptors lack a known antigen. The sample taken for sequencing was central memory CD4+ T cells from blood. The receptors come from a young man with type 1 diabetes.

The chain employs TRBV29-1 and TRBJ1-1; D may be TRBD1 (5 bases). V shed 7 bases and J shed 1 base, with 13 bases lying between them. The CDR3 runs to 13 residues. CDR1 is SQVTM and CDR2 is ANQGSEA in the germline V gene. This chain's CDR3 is CSGAGTWNTEAFF. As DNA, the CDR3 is TGCAGCGGGGCGGGGACTTGGAACACTGAAGCTTTCTTT.

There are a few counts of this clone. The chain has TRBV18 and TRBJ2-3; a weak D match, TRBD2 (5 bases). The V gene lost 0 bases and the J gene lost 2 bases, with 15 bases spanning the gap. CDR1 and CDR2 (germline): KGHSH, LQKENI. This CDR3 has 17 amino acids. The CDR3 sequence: CASSPPYGGSFTDTQYF. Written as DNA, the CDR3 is TGTGCCAGCTCACCACCTTACGGAGGATCGTTCACAGATACGCAGTATTTT.

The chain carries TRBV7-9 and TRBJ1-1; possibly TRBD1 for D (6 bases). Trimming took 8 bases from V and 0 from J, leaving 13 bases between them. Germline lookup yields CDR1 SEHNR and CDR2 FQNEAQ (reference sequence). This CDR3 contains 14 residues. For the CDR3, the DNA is TGTGCCAGCTTACAGGGAAGCATGAACACTGAAGCTTTCTTT. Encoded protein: CASLQGSMNTEAFF.

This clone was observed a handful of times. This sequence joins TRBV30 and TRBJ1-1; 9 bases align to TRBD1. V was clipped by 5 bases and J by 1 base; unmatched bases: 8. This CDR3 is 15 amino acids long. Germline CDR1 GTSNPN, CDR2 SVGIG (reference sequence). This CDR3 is CAWLTGQGWNTEAFF. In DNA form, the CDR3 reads TGTGCCTGGCTTACGGGACAGGGATGGAACACTGAAGCTTTCTTT.

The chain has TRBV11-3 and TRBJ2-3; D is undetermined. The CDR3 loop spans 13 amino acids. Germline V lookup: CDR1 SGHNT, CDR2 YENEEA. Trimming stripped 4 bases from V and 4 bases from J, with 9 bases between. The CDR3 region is CASSSDNADTQYF. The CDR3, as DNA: TGTGCCAGCAGCTCAGACAATGCAGATACGCAGTATTTT.

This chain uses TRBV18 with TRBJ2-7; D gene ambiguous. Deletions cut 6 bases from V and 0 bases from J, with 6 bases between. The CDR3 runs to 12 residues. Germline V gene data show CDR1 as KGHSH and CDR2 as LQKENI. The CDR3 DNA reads TGTGCCAGCTCGGCAAGCTCCTACGAGCAGTACTTC. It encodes CASSASSYEQYF.

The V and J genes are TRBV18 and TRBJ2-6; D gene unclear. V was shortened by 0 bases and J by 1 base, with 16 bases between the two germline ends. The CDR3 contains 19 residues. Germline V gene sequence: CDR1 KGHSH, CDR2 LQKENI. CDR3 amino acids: CASSPPGQFSQSGANVLTF. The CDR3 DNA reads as TGTGCCAGCTCACCACCGGGCCAGTTCTCCCAATCTGGGGCCAACGTCCTGACTTTC.

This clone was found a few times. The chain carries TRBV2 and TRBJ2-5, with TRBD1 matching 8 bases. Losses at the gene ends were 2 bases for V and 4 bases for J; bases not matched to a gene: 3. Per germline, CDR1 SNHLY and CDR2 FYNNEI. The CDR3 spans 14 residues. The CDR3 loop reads CASSETGGGETQYF. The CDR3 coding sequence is TGTGCCAGCAGTGAAACAGGGGGAGGAGAGACCCAGTACTTC.

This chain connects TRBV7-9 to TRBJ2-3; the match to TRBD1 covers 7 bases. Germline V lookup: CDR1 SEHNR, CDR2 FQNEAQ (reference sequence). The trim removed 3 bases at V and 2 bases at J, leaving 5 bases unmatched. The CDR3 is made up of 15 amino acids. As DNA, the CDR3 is TGTGCCAGCAGCTTGGGACAGCACTACACAGATACGCAGTATTTT. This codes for CASSLGQHYTDTQYF.

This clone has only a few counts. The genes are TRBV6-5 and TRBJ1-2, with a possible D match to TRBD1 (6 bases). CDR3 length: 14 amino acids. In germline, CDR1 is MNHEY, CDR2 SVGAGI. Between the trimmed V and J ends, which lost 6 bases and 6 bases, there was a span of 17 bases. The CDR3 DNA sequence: TGTGCCAGCAGACCATCCGGGACAAGCCATGGCTACACCTTC. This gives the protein CASRPSGTSHGYTF.

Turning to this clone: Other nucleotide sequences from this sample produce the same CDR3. CDR3 DNA sequence: TGTGCCAGCAGCCAAGAGGGCGGGAGAGCCGGGGAGCTGTTTTTT. Its translation is CASSQEGGRAGELFF. V is TRBV4-2 and J is TRBJ2-2; 7 bases align to TRBD2. There are 15 residues in the CDR3. V was pared by 0 bases and J by 6 bases, with 4 bases of the junction left unmatched. The germline V gene has CDR1 LGHNA and CDR2 YNFKEQ.

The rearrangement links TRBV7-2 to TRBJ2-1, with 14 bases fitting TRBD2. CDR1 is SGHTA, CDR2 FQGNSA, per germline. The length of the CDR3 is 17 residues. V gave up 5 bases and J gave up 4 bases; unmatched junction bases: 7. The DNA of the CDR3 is TGTGCCAGCAGCCGCTACGGACTAGCGGGAGGTTACAATGAGCAGTTCTTC. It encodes CASSRYGLAGGYNEQFF.

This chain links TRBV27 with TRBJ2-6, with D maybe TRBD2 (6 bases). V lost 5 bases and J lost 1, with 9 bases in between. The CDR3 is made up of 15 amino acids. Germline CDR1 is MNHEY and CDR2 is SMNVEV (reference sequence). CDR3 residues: CASSPRGSGANVLTF. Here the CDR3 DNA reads TGTGCCAGCAGTCCCCGGGGGTCTGGGGCCAACGTCCTGACTTTC.

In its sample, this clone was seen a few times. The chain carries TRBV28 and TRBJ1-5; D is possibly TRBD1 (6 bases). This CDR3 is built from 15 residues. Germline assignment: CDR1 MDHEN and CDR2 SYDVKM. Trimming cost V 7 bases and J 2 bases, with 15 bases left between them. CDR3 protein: CASTPRGSGNQPQHF. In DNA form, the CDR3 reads TGTGCCAGCACCCCCAGGGGAAGCGGCAATCAGCCCCAGCATTTT.

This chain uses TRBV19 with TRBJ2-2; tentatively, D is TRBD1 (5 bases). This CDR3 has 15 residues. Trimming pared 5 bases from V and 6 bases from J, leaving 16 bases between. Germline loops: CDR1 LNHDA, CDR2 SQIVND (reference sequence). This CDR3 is CASSAQDRWSGELFF. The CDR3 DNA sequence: TGTGCCAGTAGTGCACAGGATCGGTGGTCCGGGGAGCTGTTTTTT.

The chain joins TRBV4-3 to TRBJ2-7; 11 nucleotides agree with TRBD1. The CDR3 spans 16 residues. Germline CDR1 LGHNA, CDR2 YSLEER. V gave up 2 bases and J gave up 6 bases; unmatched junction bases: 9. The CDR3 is CASSQLTGTGGGEQYF. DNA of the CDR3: TGCGCCAGCAGCCAACTTACCGGGACAGGGGGTGGCGAGCAGTACTTC.

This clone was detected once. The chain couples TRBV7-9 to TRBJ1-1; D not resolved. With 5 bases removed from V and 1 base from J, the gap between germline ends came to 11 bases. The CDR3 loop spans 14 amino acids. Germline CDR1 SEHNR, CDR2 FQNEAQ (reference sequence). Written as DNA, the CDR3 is TGTGCCAGCAGCCCCAGGCAGGCGAACACTGAAGCTTTCTTT. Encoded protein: CASSPRQANTEAFF.

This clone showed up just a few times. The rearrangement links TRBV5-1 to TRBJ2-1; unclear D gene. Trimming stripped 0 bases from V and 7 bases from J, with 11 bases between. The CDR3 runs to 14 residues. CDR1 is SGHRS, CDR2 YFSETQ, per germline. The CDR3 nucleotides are TGCGCCAGCAGCTTGGCCGCGACCGGGAATGAGCAGTTCTTC. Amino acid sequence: CASSLAATGNEQFF.

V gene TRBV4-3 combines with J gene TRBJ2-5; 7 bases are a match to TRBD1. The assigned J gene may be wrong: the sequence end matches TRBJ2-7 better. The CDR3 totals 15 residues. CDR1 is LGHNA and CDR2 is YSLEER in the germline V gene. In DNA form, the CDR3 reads TGCGCCAGCAGCGTAGAGACACAGGGGACCTACGAGCAGTACTTC. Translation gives CASSVETQGTYEQYF.

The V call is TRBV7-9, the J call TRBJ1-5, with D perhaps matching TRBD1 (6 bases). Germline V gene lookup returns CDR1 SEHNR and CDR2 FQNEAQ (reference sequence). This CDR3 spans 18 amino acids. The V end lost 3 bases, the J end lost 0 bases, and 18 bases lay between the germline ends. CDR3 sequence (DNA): TGTGCCAGCAGCTTCGGCAGGGGCCAGGGCTATAGCAATCAGCCCCAGCATTTT. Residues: CASSFGRGQGYSNQPQHF.